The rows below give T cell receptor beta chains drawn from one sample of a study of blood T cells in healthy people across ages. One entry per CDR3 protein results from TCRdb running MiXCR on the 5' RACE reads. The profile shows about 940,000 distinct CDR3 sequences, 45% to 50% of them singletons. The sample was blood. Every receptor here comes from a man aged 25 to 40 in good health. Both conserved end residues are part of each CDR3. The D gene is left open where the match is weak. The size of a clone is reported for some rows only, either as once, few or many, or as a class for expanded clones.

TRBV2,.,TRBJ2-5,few,CASSVGRGRKQETQYF,TGTGCCAGCAGTGTGGGACGTGGACGGAAACAAGAGACCCAGTACTTC
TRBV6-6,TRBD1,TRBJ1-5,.,CASSTRTGGEGNQPQHF,TGTGCCAGCAGTACCAGGACAGGGGGCGAGGGCAATCAGCCCCAGCATTTT
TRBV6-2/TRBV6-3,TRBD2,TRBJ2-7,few,CASSYLASGGLEQYF,TGTGCCAGCAGTTACTTAGCTAGCGGGGGACTCGAGCAGTACTTC
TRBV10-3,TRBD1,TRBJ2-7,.,CAISESLGQGAHEQYF,TGTGCCATCAGTGAGTCCCTGGGACAGGGGGCCCACGAGCAGTACTTC
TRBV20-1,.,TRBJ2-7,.,CSARSSARANSYEQYF,TGCAGTGCTAGAAGTTCGGCCAGGGCGAACTCCTACGAGCAGTACTTC
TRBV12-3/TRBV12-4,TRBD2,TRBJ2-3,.,CASSWGTSGGFGTQYF,TGTGCCAGCAGTTGGGGGACTAGCGGGGGGTTCGGTACGCAGTATTTT
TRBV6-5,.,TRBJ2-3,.,CASSYSDTDTQYF,TGTGCCAGCAGTTACTCCGACACAGATACGCAGTATTTT
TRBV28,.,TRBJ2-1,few,CASAEWSPSYNEQFF,TGTGCCAGCGCTGAGTGGAGCCCCTCCTACAATGAGCAGTTCTTC
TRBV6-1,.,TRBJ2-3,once,CASKPGISGTDTQYF,TGTGCCAGCAAACCTGGGATTTCGGGCACAGATACGCAGTATTTT
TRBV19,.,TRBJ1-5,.,CASSTHNQPQHF,TGTGCCAGTAGTACTCACAATCAGCCCCAGCATTTT
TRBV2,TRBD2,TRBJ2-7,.,CASNSISGTYEQYF,TGTGCCAGCAATAGTATTAGCGGGACCTACGAGCAGTACTTC
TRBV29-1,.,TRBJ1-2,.,CSVDRPYGYTF,TGCAGCGTTGATCGGCCTTATGGCTACACCTTC
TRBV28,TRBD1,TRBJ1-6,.,CASSLPRQGPLYNSPLHF,TGTGCCAGCAGTCTCCCTAGACAGGGGCCCCTCTATAATTCACCCCTCCACTTT
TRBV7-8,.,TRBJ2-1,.,CASSLIAVEQFF,TGTGCCAGCAGCTTAATCGCAGTTGAGCAGTTCTTC
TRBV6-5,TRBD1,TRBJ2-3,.,CASSRQGAPTDTQYF,TGTGCCAGCAGCCGACAGGGGGCGCCCACAGATACGCAGTATTTT
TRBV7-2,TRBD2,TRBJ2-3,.,CASRNRLAGSLTDTQYF,TGTGCCAGCAGAAATAGACTAGCGGGGTCACTCACAGATACGCAGTATTTT
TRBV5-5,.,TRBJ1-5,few,CASSRRDSNQPQHF,TGTGCCAGCAGCCGTAGGGACAGCAATCAGCCCCAGCATTTT
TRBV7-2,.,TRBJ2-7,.,CASSLASGTVSFEQYF,TGTGCCAGCAGCTTAGCGTCTGGGACCGTTTCTTTCGAGCAGTACTTC
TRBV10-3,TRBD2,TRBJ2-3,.,CAIKGSGGADTQYF,TGTGCCATCAAGGGGAGCGGGGGGGCAGATACGCAGTATTTT
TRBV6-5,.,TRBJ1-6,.,CASGPWVYSPLHF,TGTGCCAGCGGGCCGTGGGTCTATTCACCCCTCCACTTT
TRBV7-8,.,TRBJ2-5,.,CASSRDTGTQYF,TGTGCCAGCAGCCGGGACACGGGGACCCAGTACTTC
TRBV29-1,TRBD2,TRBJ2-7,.,CSAGGIAYEQYF,TGCAGCGCGGGGGGAATCGCTTACGAGCAGTACTTC
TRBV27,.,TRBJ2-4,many,CASSLRRGLPPGKNIQYF,TGTGCCAGCAGTTTAAGGAGGGGACTTCCCCCTGGCAAAAACATTCAGTACTTC
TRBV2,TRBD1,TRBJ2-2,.,CASKASGGQEYTGELFF,TGTGCCAGCAAAGCCTCTGGTGGACAGGAGTACACCGGGGAGCTGTTTTTT
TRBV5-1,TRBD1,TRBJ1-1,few,CASSLYRGEMNTEAFF,TGCGCCAGCAGCTTGTACAGGGGGGAGATGAACACTGAAGCTTTCTTT
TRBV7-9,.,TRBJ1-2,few,CASSFAGTDFEHGYTF,TGTGCCAGCAGCTTTGCAGGCACTGACTTTGAGCATGGCTACACCTTC
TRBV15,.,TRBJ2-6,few,CATSREPGANVLTF,TGTGCCACCAGCAGAGAACCTGGGGCCAACGTCCTGACTTTC
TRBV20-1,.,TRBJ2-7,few,CSARGAEYEQYF,TGCAGTGCTAGGGGTGCAGAATACGAGCAGTACTTC
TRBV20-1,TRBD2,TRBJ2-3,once,CSAPKRGWTDTQYF,TGCAGTGCCCCTAAGCGGGGGTGGACAGATACGCAGTATTTT
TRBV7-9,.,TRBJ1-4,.,CASSTYRDLNEKLFF,TGTGCCAGCAGCACCTACAGGGATCTTAATGAAAAACTGTTTTTT
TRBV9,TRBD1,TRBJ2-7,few,CASSGHTGVEQYF,TGTGCCAGCAGCGGACATACAGGGGTCGAGCAGTACTTC
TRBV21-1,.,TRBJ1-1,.,CASSKRKRDRTEAFF,TGTGCCAGCAGCAAAAGAAAAAGGGACCGCACTGAAGCTTTCTTT
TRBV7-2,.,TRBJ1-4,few,CASSSWGGNPEKLFF,TGTGCCAGCAGCTCCTGGGGGGGGAACCCTGAAAAACTGTTTTTT
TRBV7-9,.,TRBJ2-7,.,CASSPEAGYEQYF,TGTGCCAGCAGCCCAGAGGCGGGCTACGAGCAGTACTTC
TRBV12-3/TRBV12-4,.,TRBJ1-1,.,CASSLEGDLNTEAFF,TGTGCCAGCAGTTTAGAAGGGGATTTGAACACTGAAGCTTTCTTT
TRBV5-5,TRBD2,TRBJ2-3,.,CARSRGEVDTQYF,TGTGCCAGGTCCCGGGGGGAGGTGGATACGCAGTATTTT
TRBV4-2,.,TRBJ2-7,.,CVSSQESPYEQYF,TGTGTCAGCAGCCAAGAGAGCCCCTACGAGCAGTACTTC
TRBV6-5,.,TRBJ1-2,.,CASSYARAYGYTF,TGTGCCAGCAGTTACGCCAGGGCCTATGGCTACACCTTC
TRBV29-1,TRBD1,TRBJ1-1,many,CSTSSGQINTEAFF,TGCAGCACGTCATCGGGACAGATTAACACTGAAGCTTTCTTT
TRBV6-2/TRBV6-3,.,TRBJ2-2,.,CASSYQGSGELFF,TGTGCCAGCAGTTATCAGGGATCGGGGGAGCTGTTTTTT
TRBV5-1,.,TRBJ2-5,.,CATGRGADQETQYF,TGCGCCACCGGTCGGGGGGCAGACCAAGAGACCCAGTACTTC
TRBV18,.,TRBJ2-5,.,CASSPPPGRHVGQETQYF,TGTGCCAGCTCACCACCCCCCGGTCGACATGTGGGGCAAGAGACCCAGTACTTC
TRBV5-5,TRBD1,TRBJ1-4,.,CASSLTGVGGEKLFF,TGTGCCAGCAGTTTGACAGGGGTTGGTGGTGAAAAACTGTTTTTT
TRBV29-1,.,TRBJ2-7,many,CSVEGDRTYEQYF,TGCAGCGTTGAAGGGGACCGAACCTACGAGCAGTACTTC
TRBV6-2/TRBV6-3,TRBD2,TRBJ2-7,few,CASSFRGRSSYEQYF,TGTGCCAGCAGTTTCCGCGGGAGGAGCTCCTACGAGCAGTACTTC
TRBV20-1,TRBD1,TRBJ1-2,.,CSASQGDDGYTF,TGCAGTGCTAGTCAGGGGGACGATGGCTACACCTTC
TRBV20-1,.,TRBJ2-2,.,CSARDEENTGELFF,TGTAGTGCTAGAGATGAAGAGAACACCGGGGAGCTGTTTTTT
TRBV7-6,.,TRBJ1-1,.,CASSPTGGITEAFF,TGTGCCAGCAGCCCGACTGGGGGGATCACTGAAGCTTTCTTT
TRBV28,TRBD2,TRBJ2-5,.,CASWTPTSGPLQETQYF,TGTGCCAGCTGGACTCCGACTAGCGGCCCTCTCCAAGAGACCCAGTACTTC
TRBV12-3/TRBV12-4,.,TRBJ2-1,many,CASSPGVAYNEQFF,TGTGCCAGCAGCCCGGGGGTTGCCTACAATGAGCAGTTCTTC
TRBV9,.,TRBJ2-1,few,CASSTSASVTYNEQFF,TGTGCCAGCAGCACCAGCGCGTCAGTAACTTACAATGAGCAGTTCTTC
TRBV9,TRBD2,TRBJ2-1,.,CASNLGTSGEDEQFF,TGTGCCAGCAACCTCGGGACTAGCGGGGAGGATGAGCAGTTCTTC
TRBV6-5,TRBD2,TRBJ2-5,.,CASRASGNQETQYF,TGTGCCAGCAGGGCTAGCGGAAACCAGGAGACCCAGTACTTC
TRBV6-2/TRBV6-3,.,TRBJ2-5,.,CASSYSERGVATQYF,TGTGCCAGCAGTTACTCCGAGAGAGGGGTGGCAACCCAGTACTTC
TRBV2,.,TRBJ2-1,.,CASSVHTTFGYNEQFF,TGTGCCAGCAGTGTCCACACCACGTTTGGCTACAATGAGCAGTTCTTC